Listed below are T cell receptor beta chains from one sample, sequenced in a study of OX40 agonist ivuxolimab in advanced cancers. Repertoires were generated with immunoSEQ multiplex PCR, while TCRdb's copy carries only in-frame clones and drops some. The table has 50,000 to 75,000 clones, 86% seen once. The sequencing used CD4+ or CD8+ T cells sorted from blood, collected in a trial of the OX40 agonist ivuxolimab. Receptors were obtained from an adult with an advanced solid tumor such as melanoma, head and neck, liver or kidney cancer. The CDR3 runs from the conserved cysteine through the conserved F or W. A D gene is named only where the DNA matches it firmly. Part of the rows lack a size; the others show once, few, many or a class for expanded clones.

j_call	clone_size	d_call	v_call	cdr3_aa	cdr3_nt
TRBJ2-7	NA	TRBD2	TRBV7-7	CASSRGLVGLYEQYF	TGTGCTAGCAGCCGTGGACTAGTGGGTCTCTACGAGCAGTACTTC
TRBJ2-7	NA	NA	TRBV6-5	CASSYSRSSNYEQYF	TGTGCCAGCAGTTACTCGCGATCTAGCAACTACGAGCAGTACTTC
TRBJ1-2	once	NA	TRBV6-1	CASSDPYRAPYGYTF	TGTGCCAGCAGTGATCCTTACAGAGCACCTTATGGCTACACCTTC
TRBJ2-5	NA	NA	TRBV2	CASSERGRDQETQYF	TGTGCCAGCAGTGAAAGGGGCAGAGACCAAGAGACCCAGTACTTC
TRBJ1-4	NA	TRBD1	TRBV18	CASSSRGTGGEKLFF	TGTGCCAGCTCATCACGAGGGACAGGGGGTGAAAAACTGTTTTTT
TRBJ2-7	NA	TRBD2	TRBV7-2	CASSSGLGYYEQYF	TGTGCCAGCAGCTCGGGACTAGGTTACTACGAGCAGTACTTC
TRBJ1-5	NA	TRBD1	TRBV10-3	CAISIGQGAGQPQHF	TGTGCCATCAGTATAGGACAGGGGGCAGGTCAGCCCCAGCATTTT
TRBJ2-1	NA	TRBD1	TRBV6-5	CASSYSGGAYNEQFF	TGTGCCAGCAGTTATTCAGGGGGCGCTTACAATGAGCAGTTCTTC
TRBJ2-7	once	TRBD1	TRBV13	CASSRDRELYEQYF	TGTGCCAGCAGCCGGGACAGGGAACTCTACGAGCAGTACTTC
TRBJ2-1	NA	NA	TRBV18	CASSQGDNEQFF	TGTGCCAGCTCACAAGGGGATAATGAGCAGTTCTTC
TRBJ2-7	NA	NA	TRBV4-2	CASSPRPLVPNEQYF	TGTGCCAGCAGCCCACGGCCACTAGTCCCAAACGAGCAGTACTTC
TRBJ2-1	NA	NA	TRBV27	CASSVHPRSGVIYEQFF	TGTGCCAGCAGTGTTCATCCGAGGTCGGGAGTAATTTATGAGCAGTTCTTC
TRBJ2-5	NA	TRBD2	TRBV2	CASTQGLAGGGETQYF	TGTGCCAGCACTCAAGGACTAGCGGGAGGTGGGGAGACCCAGTACTTC
TRBJ1-4	NA	NA	TRBV25-1	CASSDPRGDEKLFF	TGTGCCAGCAGTGACCCGAGGGGGGATGAAAAACTGTTTTTT
TRBJ2-7	NA	TRBD2	TRBV28	CASRLAGVGEQYF	TGTGCCAGCAGGCTAGCGGGAGTGGGGGAGCAGTACTTC
TRBJ2-3	NA	TRBD1	TRBV19	CASAGQGTDTQYF	TGTGCCAGTGCGGGACAGGGCACAGATACGCAGTATTTT
TRBJ2-2	NA	TRBD2	TRBV9	CASSVSSGNTGELFF	TGTGCCAGCAGCGTGTCTAGCGGCAACACCGGGGAGCTGTTTTTT
TRBJ2-7	NA	TRBD2	TRBV4-1	CASSPRTSSEQYF	TGCGCCAGCAGCCCTCGGACTAGCAGCGAGCAGTACTTC
TRBJ2-6	once	NA	TRBV7-3	CASSSGANVLTF	TGTGCCAGCAGCTCTGGGGCCAACGTCCTGACTTTC
TRBJ2-1	NA	NA	TRBV19	CASIGAGANNEQFF	TGTGCCAGTATAGGGGCAGGAGCTAACAATGAGCAGTTCTTC
TRBJ2-7	NA	TRBD2	TRBV4-1	CASSQGGRAAYYEQYF	TGCGCCAGCAGTCAGGGCGGGAGGGCCGCATACTACGAGCAGTACTTC
TRBJ2-2	NA	NA	TRBV7-9	CASSLNRAVTGELFF	TGTGCCAGCAGCTTAAACAGGGCGGTCACCGGGGAGCTGTTTTTT
TRBJ2-1	NA	NA	TRBV7-8	CASSLKAAGQFF	TGTGCCAGCAGTCTAAAGGCGGCAGGGCAGTTCTTC
TRBJ1-1	NA	NA	TRBV6-5	CASSYSQTEAFF	TGTGCCAGCAGTTACTCTCAAACTGAAGCTTTCTTT
TRBJ1-5	NA	NA	TRBV30	CAWSEDTERPQHF	TGTGCCTGGAGTGAGGACACCGAACGGCCCCAGCATTTT
TRBJ2-1	NA	NA	TRBV11-3	CASSQENEQFF	TGTGCCAGCAGCCAAGAGAATGAGCAGTTCTTC
TRBJ1-5	NA	NA	TRBV4-1	CASSQGTEGNQPQHF	TGCGCCAGCAGCCAAGGTACTGAGGGCAATCAGCCCCAGCATTTT
TRBJ2-7	NA	NA	TRBV19	CASSIELPYEQYF	TGTGCCAGTAGTATAGAACTCCCCTACGAGCAGTACTTC
TRBJ2-6	NA	NA	TRBV2	CASTYSGANVLTF	TGTGCCAGCACCTACTCTGGGGCCAACGTCCTGACTTTC
TRBJ1-1	NA	NA	TRBV19	CASSPPPGEGTEAFF	TGTGCCAGTAGTCCCCCCCCGGGCGAGGGCACTGAAGCTTTCTTT
TRBJ1-2	NA	NA	TRBV11-2	CASSLRAGGTQNYGYTF	TGTGCCAGCAGCCTTAGAGCCGGGGGGACCCAGAACTATGGCTACACCTTC
TRBJ2-1	NA	NA	TRBV19	CASSRGEQFF	TGTGCCAGTAGTCGGGGTGAGCAGTTCTTC
TRBJ2-7	NA	TRBD1	TRBV15	CATSKGAGTEQYF	TGTGCCACCAGCAAGGGGGCAGGGACCGAGCAGTACTTC
TRBJ1-1	NA	TRBD1	TRBV5-1	CASSLVAGGDTEAFF	TGCGCCAGCAGCTTGGTGGCAGGGGGCGACACTGAAGCTTTCTTT
TRBJ1-4	NA	TRBD1	TRBV7-9	CASSPRDRGNEKLFF	TGTGCCAGCAGCCCCCGGGACAGGGGGAATGAAAAACTGTTTTTT
TRBJ2-1	NA	TRBD2	TRBV14	CASSSRTSGSTTAHNEQFF	TGTGCCAGCAGCTCCCGGACTAGCGGGAGTACGACAGCTCACAATGAGCAGTTCTTC
TRBJ1-4	NA	NA	TRBV2	CASSEDRRTNEKLFF	TGTGCCAGCAGTGAAGACAGGAGAACTAATGAAAAACTGTTTTTT
TRBJ2-6	NA	NA	TRBV5-1	CASSLDGSGANVLTF	TGCGCCAGCAGCTTGGACGGCTCTGGGGCCAACGTCCTGACTTTC
TRBJ2-7	NA	TRBD2	TRBV11-2	CASSLVSGGYEQYF	TGTGCCAGCAGCTTAGTCTCGGGGGGCTACGAGCAGTACTTC
TRBJ1-3	NA	NA	TRBV7-3	CASSRGTVSGNTIYF	TGTGCCAGCAGCCGAGGGACGGTCTCTGGAAACACCATATATTTT
TRBJ1-6	NA	NA	TRBV5-1	CASSDGSTQNSPLHF	TGCGCCAGCAGTGACGGCTCTACCCAGAATTCACCCCTCCACTTT
TRBJ2-1	NA	TRBD2	TRBV11-2	CASSLALAGNNEQFF	TGTGCCAGCAGCTTAGCCTTAGCGGGCAACAATGAGCAGTTCTTC
TRBJ2-3	NA	NA	TRBV10-2	CASSARARVGTDTQYF	TGCGCCAGCAGTGCCCGGGCGAGGGTAGGCACAGATACGCAGTATTTT
TRBJ2-2	NA	NA	TRBV9	CASSVVSGGGTGELFF	TGTGCCAGCAGCGTAGTTAGCGGAGGAGGCACCGGGGAGCTGTTTTTT
TRBJ2-3	once	NA	TRBV9	CASSAYYDPDGTQYF	TGTGCCAGCAGCGCCTACTACGATCCAGATGGTACGCAGTATTTT
TRBJ2-5	NA	TRBD1	TRBV11-2	CASSLDLDRDGETQYF	TGTGCCAGCAGCTTAGATCTAGACAGGGATGGGGAGACCCAGTACTTC
TRBJ1-2	NA	NA	TRBV25-1	CASMRDYGGYTF	TGTGCCAGCATGAGGGACTATGGGGGCTACACCTTC
TRBJ2-5	NA	NA	TRBV20-1	CAARGGETQYF	TGTGCGGCTAGGGGGGGGGAGACCCAGTACTTC
TRBJ2-3	NA	NA	TRBV7-8	CASSLPGAADTQYF	TGTGCCAGCAGCTTACCGGGGGCTGCAGATACGCAGTATTTT
TRBJ2-1	NA	NA	TRBV11-1	CASSLDQDNEQFF	TGTGCCAGCAGCTTGGACCAGGACAATGAGCAGTTCTTC
TRBJ2-7	NA	NA	TRBV29-1	CSGRFQGSTYEQYF	TGCAGCGGGCGGTTTCAAGGTTCCACCTACGAGCAGTACTTC
TRBJ2-7	NA	NA	TRBV19	CASSTVGGTDEQYF	TGTGCCAGTAGCACCGTGGGGGGTACCGACGAGCAGTACTTC
TRBJ2-5	once	NA	TRBV18	CASSSNTGEETQYF	TGTGCCAGCTCCTCAAATACGGGGGAAGAGACCCAGTACTTC
TRBJ1-5	NA	NA	TRBV28	CASREGTYANQPQHF	TGTGCCAGCAGGGAGGGAACCTATGCCAATCAGCCCCAGCATTTT